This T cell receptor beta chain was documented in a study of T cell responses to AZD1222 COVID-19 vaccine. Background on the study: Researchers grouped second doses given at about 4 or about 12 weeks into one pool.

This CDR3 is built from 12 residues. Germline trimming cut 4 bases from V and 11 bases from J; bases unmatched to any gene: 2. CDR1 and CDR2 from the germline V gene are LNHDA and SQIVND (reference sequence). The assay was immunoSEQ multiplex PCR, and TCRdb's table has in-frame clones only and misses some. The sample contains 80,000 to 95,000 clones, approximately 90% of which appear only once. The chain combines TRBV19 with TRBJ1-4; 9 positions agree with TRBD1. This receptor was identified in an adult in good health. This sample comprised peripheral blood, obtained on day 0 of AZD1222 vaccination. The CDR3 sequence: CASSRDRDKLFF. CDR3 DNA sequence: TGTGCCAGTAGTAGGGACAGGGATAAACTGTTTTTT.